This entry is about one TCR beta chain. The antigen is not known. A TCRbeta library incorporating unique molecular identifiers was prepared. MiXCR was run by TCRdb on the PCR reads, yielding one entry per CDR3 protein. Of 800,000 to 1,000,000 distinct CDR3 sequences in the sample, about 29% were seen once. This CDR3 contains 18 residues. V was trimmed by 4 bases and J by 3 bases, leaving 24 bases between them. Germline V gene sequence: CDR1 SGHAT, CDR2 FQDESV (reference sequence). These data originate in a study of T-cell reconstitution after alpha-beta-depleted transplantation in children. Whole-study findings and limits: A year post-transplant, T-cell counts and diversity derived mostly from newly produced T cells. Where alpha-beta T cells came from about two months after transplant was reportedly several hundred expanded graft clones.

This receptor was obtained from a boy younger than two who had a stem cell transplant for SCID, so the T cells may come from the graft donor. The rearrangement links TRBV11-1 to TRBJ1-1, with TRBD1 as a possible D gene (5 bases). The sequencing here drew on PBMCs, mostly from graft donor cells, taken 360 days after TCRalphabeta/CD19-depleted stem cell transplant. In DNA, the CDR3 is TGTGCCAGCAGCTCCCCTGGGAAGGGGATGGTTGGAGACACTGAAGCTTTCTTT. It codes for CASSSPGKGMVGDTEAFF.